Presented here are 32 T cell receptor beta chains from one specimen sequenced in a study of cytotoxic CD8 clonotypes in ibrutinib-treated CLL. Only in-frame clones appear in the TCRdb table, and some are missing; sequencing was by immunoSEQ multiplex PCR. The sample contains about 50,000 clones, less than 90% of which appear only once. This sample comprised PBMCs, obtained after 24 months of ibrutinib treatment. These receptors originate from a human donor with chronic lymphocytic leukemia.

This clone was detected a few times. This chain links TRBV10-3 with TRBJ1-5; 7 nucleotides match TRBD1. V trimming: 0 bases; J trimming: 8 bases; junction bases outside the gene matches: 7. The V gene's germline CDR1 is ENHRY and CDR2 SYGVKD. The CDR3 loop spans 15 amino acids. CDR3 nucleotides: TGTGCCATCAGTGAGTCGGGACAGCTGATGGAGCCCCAGCATTTT. It is translated as CAISESGQLMEPQHF.

This clone occurred once. CDR3 protein: CAWSPEWGNSNQPQHF. In nucleotides, the CDR3 is TGTGCCTGGAGTCCAGAATGGGGGAATAGCAATCAGCCCCAGCATTTT. The rearrangement links TRBV30 to TRBJ1-5, with TRBD1 as a possible D gene (5 bases). The germline CDR1 and CDR2 sequences are GTSNPN and SVGIG (reference sequence). The CDR3 is 16 residues long. V lost 2 bases and J 0 bases, leaving 14 bases between the germline ends.

This clone was found a few times. This rearrangement joins TRBV30 to TRBJ1-2, with a weak D call TRBD1 (5 bases). Per germline, CDR1 GTSNPN and CDR2 SVGIG (reference sequence). The CDR3 contains 14 residues. Trimming took 3 bases from V and 7 from J, leaving 18 bases between them. The CDR3 nucleotides read TGTGCCTGGAGAATTCAGGGTGGTTCATTTGGCTACACCTTC. Protein: CAWRIQGGSFGYTF. Complete variable domain (other parts from reference TRBV30 and TRBJ1-2): SQTIHQWPATLVQPVGSPLSLECTVEGTSNPNLYWYRQAAGRGLQLLFYSVGIGQISSEVPQNLSASRPQDRQFILSSKKLLLSDSGFYLCAWRIQGGSFGYTFGSGTRLTVV.

In the case of this clone: This CDR3 is also generated by other DNA sequences in the sample. The chain employs TRBV28 and TRBJ2-1; D gene unclear. CDR1 and CDR2 from the germline V gene are MDHEN and SYDVKM. Trimming cost V 2 bases and J 6 bases, with 2 bases left between them. This CDR3 contains 11 residues. CDR3 sequence reads: CASSLTNEQFF. The DNA for the CDR3 is TGTGCCAGCAGTTTAACCAATGAGCAGTTCTTC.

The V gene is TRBV27, the J gene TRBJ2-7, with 10 bases that match TRBD1. Germline CDR1 reads MNHEY; CDR2 reads SMNVEV (reference sequence). The CDR3 spans 16 residues. Trimming cost V 5 bases and J 6 bases; bases outside gene matches: 13. The CDR3 is CASSDRGPIPRGEQYF. The CDR3 DNA reads TGTGCCAGCAGTGACAGGGGGCCGATCCCCCGGGGCGAGCAGTACTTC.

V is TRBV25-1 and J is TRBJ1-1, with D perhaps TRBD1 (5 bases). The CDR3 covers 13 residues. The V and J ends lost 6 bases and 3 bases respectively, with 11 bases between them. The V gene's germline CDR1 is MGHDK and CDR2 SYGVNS. The CDR3 DNA follows: TGTGCCAGCAGAGGGGTTGGCGACACTGAAGCTTTCTTT. This encodes CASRGVGDTEAFF.

This chain uses TRBV5-4 with TRBJ2-3; no clear D gene. V lost 3 bases, J lost 4 bases, and 6 bases lay in between. Germline CDR1 is SGHNT and CDR2 is YYREEE (reference sequence). The CDR3 length is 12 residues. The CDR3 coding sequence is TGTGCCAGCAGCTCCGATTCAGATACGCAGTATTTT. Protein sequence: CASSSDSDTQYF.

The chain recombines TRBV18 with TRBJ1-1; D unclear. Germline CDR1 KGHSH, CDR2 LQKENI. This CDR3 region has 13 residues. The V gene lost 3 bases and the J gene lost 4 bases, with 9 bases spanning the gap. The CDR3 bases are TGTGCCAGCTCACCGAAGCAGGCCACTGAAGCTTTCTTT. Translating gives CASSPKQATEAFF.

The chain has TRBV7-6 and TRBJ2-1; D remains ambiguous. The CDR3 runs to 15 residues. Trimming removed 0 bases from V and 6 bases from J, with 12 bases in between. CDR1 and CDR2 (germline): SGHVS, FNYEAQ. The CDR3 region is CASSLAPLVGNEQFF. The CDR3 DNA reads TGTGCCAGCAGCTTAGCGCCCCTAGTTGGCAATGAGCAGTTCTTC.

This clone was counted only a few times. The chain couples TRBV7-6 to TRBJ1-2, with 7 nucleotides matching TRBD1. Trimming at V came to 6 bases and at J to 7 bases, leaving 14 bases not matched to a gene. The CDR3 runs to 15 residues. Germline CDR1 and CDR2: SGHVS and FNYEAQ. The CDR3 DNA reads TGTGCCAGCAGTCCCTCCAGTGACAGGGTTCGTGGCTACACCTTC. Residues: CASSPSSDRVRGYTF.

The CDR3 sequence is CASSSSGTSTDTQYF. CDR3 nucleotide sequence: TGCGCCAGCAGCTCCTCCGGGACTAGCACAGATACGCAGTATTTT. The chain couples TRBV5-1 to TRBJ2-3, with D possibly being TRBD2 (6 bases). Germline lookup yields CDR1 SGHRS and CDR2 YFSETQ. V was pared by 3 bases and J by 0 bases, with 11 bases between. The CDR3 runs to 15 residues.

The chain is built from TRBV6-5 and TRBJ2-1, with D possibly being TRBD2 (5 bases). The CDR3 contains 15 residues. Trimming took off 4 bases at V and 2 bases at J, with 12 bases between the two ends. CDR1 and CDR2 from the germline V gene are MNHEY and SVGAGI. The CDR3 region is CASSSRGPPYNEQFF. The CDR3 region has the DNA TGTGCCAGCAGTTCGAGAGGGCCGCCCTACAATGAGCAGTTCTTC.

This chain links TRBV9 with TRBJ2-7; D not resolved. The germline V gene has CDR1 SGDLS and CDR2 YYNGEE. Trimming pared 0 bases from V and 6 bases from J, leaving 7 bases between. The CDR3 consists of 12 residues. CDR3 amino acids: CASSVVRIEQYF. The CDR3 bases are TGTGCCAGCAGCGTAGTCCGCATCGAGCAGTACTTC.

The V and J genes are TRBV30 and TRBJ1-2; D unresolved. Between the trimmed V and J ends, which lost 3 bases and 6 bases, there was a span of 8 bases. The CDR3 is made up of 11 amino acids. Germline V lookup: CDR1 GTSNPN, CDR2 SVGIG (reference sequence). CDR3 DNA: TGTGCCTGGAGAGGAGTTCATGGCTACACCTTC. Translated, it gives CAWRGVHGYTF.

This clone was seen just once. The rearrangement uses TRBV18 and TRBJ1-4; possible D gene TRBD1, 5 bases. The CDR3 is 14 amino acids. V was cut by 5 bases and J by 5 bases, with 12 bases left in between. The germline CDR1 and CDR2 sequences are KGHSH and LQKENI. The DNA for the CDR3 is TGTGCCAGCTCAGCCGGGACGGCGAATGAAAAACTGTTTTTT. It encodes CASSAGTANEKLFF.

The chain links TRBV7-7 to TRBJ2-1, with 8 bases matching TRBD1. V lost 1 base and J lost 1; bases outside the gene matches: 3. The germline V gene encodes CDR1 SSHAT and CDR2 FNYEAQ (reference sequence). The CDR3 sequence is 16 residues long. CDR3: CASSLGTGRSYNEQFF. CDR3 bases: TGTGCCAGCAGCTTAGGGACAGGGCGTTCCTACAATGAGCAGTTCTTC.

Of note for this clone: This CDR3 fails to terminate in the conserved phenylalanine or tryptophan, so it likely reflects a read error. The limits of the CDR3 on the DNA are not certain, so only TCRdb's listed CDR3 is given. The chain combines TRBV1 with TRBJ1-2. TRBV1 is marked as a pseudogene. The CDR3 contains 9 residues when both ends are counted. The chain's CDR3 is CTSSRPGRL.

The chain is built from TRBV5-8 and TRBJ2-3, with a weak D call TRBD1 (5 bases). The germline gives CDR1 SGHTS, CDR2 YDEGEE. The CDR3 length is 14 residues. Trimming took off 0 bases at V and 0 bases at J, with 5 bases between the two ends. The CDR3 region has the DNA TGTGCCAGCAGCTTGGACAGGAGCACAGATACGCAGTATTTT. This sequence encodes CASSLDRSTDTQYF. The full variable domain, with the rest looked up from reference TRBV5-8 and TRBJ2-3, is EAGVTQSPTHLIKTRGQQATLRCSPISGHTSVYWYQQALGLGLQFLLWYDEGEERNRGNFPPRFSGRQFPNYSSELNVNALELEDSALYLCASSLDRSTDTQYFGPGTRLTVL.

The J gene is TRBJ2-2, the V gene TRBV2; no clear D gene. Trimming cost V 4 bases and J 6 bases, with 12 bases left between them. This CDR3 is 14 amino acids long. The germline CDR1 and CDR2 sequences are SNHLY and FYNNEI. CDR3: CASSGDPGPGELFF. CDR3 bases: TGTGCCAGCAGTGGAGATCCGGGCCCCGGGGAGCTGTTTTTT.

The rearrangement uses TRBV6-1 and TRBJ2-7, with TRBD1 matching over 7 bases. Losses at the gene ends were 4 bases for V and 6 bases for J; bases not matched to a gene: 6. CDR1 and CDR2 (germline): MNHNS, SASEGT. The CDR3 covers 13 residues. The CDR3 is CASSVSTGREQYF. The CDR3 nucleotides are TGTGCCAGCAGTGTATCGACAGGGCGCGAGCAGTACTTC.

In its sample, this clone ranks as large. The chain joins TRBV10-1 to TRBJ1-2; no definite D call. This CDR3 region has 13 residues. Germline V gene data show CDR1 as WNHNN and CDR2 as SYGVQD (reference sequence). V lost 2 bases and J lost 0, with 4 bases in between. CDR3 sequence reads: CASSETANYGYTF. CDR3 sequence (DNA): TGCGCCAGCAGTGAGACAGCTAACTATGGCTACACCTTC.

This clone was seen a single time. J is TRBJ2-3 and V is TRBV18; D is unclear. The V gene lost 0 bases and the J gene lost 0 bases, with 13 bases spanning the gap. The CDR3 spans 17 residues. Germline CDR1 reads KGHSH; CDR2 reads LQKENI. In DNA, the CDR3 is TGTGCCAGCTCACCACCGGGGTGGACCCCTAGCACAGATACGCAGTATTTT. Its protein product is CASSPPGWTPSTDTQYF.

The CDR3 loop reads CSVAYRGCTEAFF. The CDR3 DNA reads TGCAGCGTTGCCTACAGGGGGTGCACTGAAGCTTTCTTT. The chain is built from TRBV29-1 and TRBJ1-1; 8 bases align to TRBD1. Germline V lookup: CDR1 SQVTM, CDR2 ANQGSEA. This CDR3 is built from 13 residues. The V and J ends lost 4 bases and 4 bases, in that order; junction bases with no gene match: 5.

The rearrangement joins TRBV6-5 to TRBJ2-7, with D uncertain. Trimming took 7 bases from V and 5 from J, leaving 9 bases between them. Germline lookup yields CDR1 MNHEY and CDR2 SVGAGI. The CDR3 is made up of 11 amino acids. The CDR3 DNA reads TGTGCCAGCACGGCTCAAAACGAGCAGTACTTC. Translation: CASTAQNEQYF.

Details on this clone: The limits of the CDR3 on the DNA are not certain, so only TCRdb's listed CDR3 is given. The gene calls are TRBV1 and TRBJ1-1. TRBV1 is termed a pseudogene. The CDR3 is made up of 14 amino acids, end residues included. The chain's CDR3 is CTSSPVGGGTEAFF.

This clone was picked up one time. The chain is built from TRBV18 and TRBJ1-1; 8 bases are shared with TRBD1. Looked up from germline, CDR1 is KGHSH and CDR2 is LQKENI. The CDR3 covers 13 residues. The V gene end was trimmed by 6 bases and the J gene end by 5 bases; junction bases not matched to a gene: 5. Here the CDR3 DNA reads TGTGCCAGCTCCCCAACAGGGGGGACTGAAGCTTTCTTT. It translates to CASSPTGGTEAFF.

CDR3 sequence (DNA): TGCAGCGTTCCGACTCGACAGGGAAATGCTTTCTTT. Residues: CSVPTRQGNAFF. V is TRBV29-1 and J is TRBJ1-1; 7 bases align to TRBD1. The CDR3 totals 12 residues. CDR1 SQVTM and CDR2 ANQGSEA come from the germline V gene. Trimming removed 5 bases from V and 11 bases from J; junction bases left unmatched: 11.

This sequence joins TRBV5-4 and TRBJ2-7, with TRBD1 identical over 12 bases. This CDR3 has 18 amino acids. V was clipped by 4 bases and J by 4 bases; unmatched bases: 15. Germline-derived CDR1 and CDR2 are SGHNT and YYREEE (reference sequence). The CDR3 here is CASSLTGGQGARGYEQYF. In DNA, the CDR3 is TGTGCCAGCAGCCTCACTGGGGGACAGGGGGCGCGGGGGTACGAGCAGTACTTC.

The V and J genes are TRBV5-6 and TRBJ1-2, with TRBD1 matching over 10 bases. CDR3 length equals 15 residues. Germline values: CDR1 SGHDT, CDR2 YYEEEE. V was pared by 4 bases and J by 4 bases, with 7 bases of the junction left unmatched. The CDR3 bases are TGTGCCAGCAGCCTCCGGGACAGGGGAGGCTATGGCTACACCTTC. Its translation is CASSLRDRGGYGYTF.

This chain joins TRBV2 and TRBJ2-7; D gene ambiguous. Germline V lookup: CDR1 SNHLY, CDR2 FYNNEI. V was pared by 6 bases and J by 2 bases, with 5 bases between. The CDR3 loop spans 11 amino acids. The CDR3 loop reads CASRQTYEQYF. CDR3 DNA: TGTGCCAGCAGGCAGACCTACGAGCAGTACTTC.

This clone came up a few times. This chain joins TRBV28 and TRBJ1-4; unclear D gene. The CDR3 extends over 16 amino acids. V was clipped by 2 bases and J by 7 bases, with 17 bases between them. Germline CDR1 is MDHEN and CDR2 is SYDVKM. In DNA, the CDR3 is TGTGCCAGCAGTTTAGATGGCTTGGCTGTGGGTGAAAAACTGTTTTTT. It encodes CASSLDGLAVGEKLFF.

CDR3 loop: CASSQETQGGYGYTF. In nucleotides, the CDR3 is TGCGCCAGCAGCCAAGAAACCCAGGGGGGATATGGCTACACCTTC. The chain is built from TRBV4-1 and TRBJ1-2; TRBD1 matches 7 bases. Germline CDR1 and CDR2: MGHRA and YSYEKL. V dropped 0 bases and J dropped 5; count of bases not matched to a gene: 6. CDR3 length: 15 residues.